These 2 T cell receptor beta chains share one sample of origin, sequenced in a study of identical twins. TCRdb fed the 5' RACE reads into MiXCR, producing one record per CDR3 protein. The sample has approximately 210,000 distinct CDR3 sequences, 6.5% seen once. This sample also belongs to another study, concerning T cells expressing NK-cell markers.

The source material was CD8+ T cells sorted from blood. The receptor set was obtained from a woman younger than 35 in good health.

The CDR3, as DNA: TGCGCCAGCAGCTTGGACAGTCCTACCTACGAGCAGTACTTC. Its protein is CASSLDSPTYEQYF. The chain links TRBV5-1 to TRBJ2-7; D remains unclear. The CDR3 length is 14 residues. The V gene's germline CDR1 is SGHRS and CDR2 YFSETQ. Trimming stripped 0 bases from V and 2 bases from J, with 9 bases between.

This clonotype was seen a few times. This chain links TRBV20-1 with TRBJ2-3; D possibly corresponds to TRBD1 (6 bases). The CDR3 length is 16 residues. Trimming cost V 1 base and J 6 bases, with 20 bases left between them. CDR1 and CDR2 from the germline V gene are DFQATT and SNEGSKA (reference sequence). The CDR3 DNA reads TGCAGTGCTAGAGGCATACTTACAGGGAGTTGGGATACGCAGTATTTT. Protein sequence: CSARGILTGSWDTQYF.